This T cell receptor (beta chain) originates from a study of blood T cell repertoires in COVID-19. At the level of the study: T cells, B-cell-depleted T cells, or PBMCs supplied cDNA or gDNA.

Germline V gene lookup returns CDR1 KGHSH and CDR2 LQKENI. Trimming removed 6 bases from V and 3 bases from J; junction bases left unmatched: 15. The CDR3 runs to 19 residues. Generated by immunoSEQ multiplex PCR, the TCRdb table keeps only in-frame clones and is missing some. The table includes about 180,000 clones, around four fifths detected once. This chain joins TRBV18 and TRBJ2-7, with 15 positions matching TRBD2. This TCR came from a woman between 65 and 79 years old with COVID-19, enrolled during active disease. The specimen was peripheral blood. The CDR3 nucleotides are TGTGCCAGCTCCGCCCGGGGGACTAGCGGGAGGAGAGGTCTCTACGAGCAGTACTTC. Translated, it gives CASSARGTSGRRGLYEQYF. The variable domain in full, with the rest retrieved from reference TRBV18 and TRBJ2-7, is NAGVMQNPRHLVRRRGQEARLRCSPMKGHSHVYWYRQLPEEGLKFMVYLQKENIIDESGMPKERFSAEFPKEGPSILRIQQVVRGDSAAYFCASSARGTSGRRGLYEQYFGPGTRLTVT.